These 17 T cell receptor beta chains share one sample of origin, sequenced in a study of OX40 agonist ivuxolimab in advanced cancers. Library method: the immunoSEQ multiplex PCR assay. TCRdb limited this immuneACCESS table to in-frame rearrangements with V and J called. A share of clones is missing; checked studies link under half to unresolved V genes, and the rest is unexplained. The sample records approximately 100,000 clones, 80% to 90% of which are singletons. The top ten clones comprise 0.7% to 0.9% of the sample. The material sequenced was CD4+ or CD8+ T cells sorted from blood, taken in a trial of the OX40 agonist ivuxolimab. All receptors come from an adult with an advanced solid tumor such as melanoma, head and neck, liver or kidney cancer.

CDR3 region: CASTRTGSNEAFF. DNA for the CDR3: TGTGCCAGCACCCGGACGGGGTCAAATGAAGCTTTCTTT. The V gene is TRBV5-4, the J gene TRBJ1-1, with no clear D. This CDR3 is built from 13 residues. V dropped 6 bases and J dropped 7 bases, with 16 bases sitting between them. Germline CDR1 reads SGHNT; CDR2 reads YYREEE (reference sequence). The full variable domain, rest sourced from reference TRBV5-4 and TRBJ1-1, is ETGVTQSPTHLIKTRGQQVTLRCSSQSGHNTVSWYQQALGQGPQFIFQYYREEENGRGNFPPRFSGLQFPNYSSELNVNALELDDSALYLCASTRTGSNEAFFGQGTRLTVV.

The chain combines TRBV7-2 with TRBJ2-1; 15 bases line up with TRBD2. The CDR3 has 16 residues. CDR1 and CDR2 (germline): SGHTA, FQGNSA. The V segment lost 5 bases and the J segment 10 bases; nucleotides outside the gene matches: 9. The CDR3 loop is CASSPPGLAGGREQFF. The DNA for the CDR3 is TGTGCCAGCAGCCCACCTGGACTAGCGGGGGGGAGGGAGCAGTTCTTC.

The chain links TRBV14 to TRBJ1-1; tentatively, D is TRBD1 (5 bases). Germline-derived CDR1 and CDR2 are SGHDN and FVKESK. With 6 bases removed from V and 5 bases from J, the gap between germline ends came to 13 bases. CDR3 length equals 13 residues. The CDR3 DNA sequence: TGTGCCAGCAGTTGGGCAGGGTTGACTGAAGCTTTCTTT. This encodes CASSWAGLTEAFF.

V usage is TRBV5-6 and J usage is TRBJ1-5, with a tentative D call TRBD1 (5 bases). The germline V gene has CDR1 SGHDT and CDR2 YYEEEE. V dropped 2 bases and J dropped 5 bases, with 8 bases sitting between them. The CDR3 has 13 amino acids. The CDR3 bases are TGTGCCAGCAGCTTTGGGGGAGATCAGCCCCAGCATTTT. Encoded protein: CASSFGGDQPQHF.

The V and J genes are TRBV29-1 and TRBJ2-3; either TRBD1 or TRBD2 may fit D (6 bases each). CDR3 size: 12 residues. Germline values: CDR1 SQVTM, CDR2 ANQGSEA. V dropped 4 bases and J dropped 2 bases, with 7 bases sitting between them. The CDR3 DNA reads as TGCAGCGTTGGGGGGGCCACAGATACGCAGTATTTT. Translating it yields CSVGGATDTQYF.

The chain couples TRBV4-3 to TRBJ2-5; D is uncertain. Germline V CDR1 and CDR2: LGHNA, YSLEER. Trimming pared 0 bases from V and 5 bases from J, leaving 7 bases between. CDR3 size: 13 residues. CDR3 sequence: CASSQELRETQYF. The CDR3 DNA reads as TGCGCCAGCAGCCAAGAACTGAGGGAGACCCAGTACTTC.

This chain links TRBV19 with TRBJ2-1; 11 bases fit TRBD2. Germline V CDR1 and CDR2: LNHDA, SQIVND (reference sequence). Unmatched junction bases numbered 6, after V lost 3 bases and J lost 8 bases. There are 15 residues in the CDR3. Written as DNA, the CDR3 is TGTGCCAGTAGTATCGGGCTAGCGGGGGGAGATGAGCAGTTCTTC. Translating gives CASSIGLAGGDEQFF.

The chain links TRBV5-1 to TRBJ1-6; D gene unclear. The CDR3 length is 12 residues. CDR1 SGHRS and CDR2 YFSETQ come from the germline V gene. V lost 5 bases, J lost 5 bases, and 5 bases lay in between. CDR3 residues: CASRGNNSPLHF. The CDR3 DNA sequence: TGCGCCAGCAGGGGGAATAATTCACCCCTCCACTTT.

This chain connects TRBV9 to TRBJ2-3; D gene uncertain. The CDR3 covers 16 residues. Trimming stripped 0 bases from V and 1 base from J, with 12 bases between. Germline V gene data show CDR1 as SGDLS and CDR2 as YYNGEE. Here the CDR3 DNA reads TGTGCCAGCAGCGTAGCCCCTCTACGGGGCACAGATACGCAGTATTTT. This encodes CASSVAPLRGTDTQYF. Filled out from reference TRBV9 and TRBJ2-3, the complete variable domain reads DSGVTQTPKHLITATGQRVTLRCSPRSGDLSVYWYQQSLDQGLQFLIQYYNGEERAKGNILERFSAQQFPDLHSELNLSSLELGDSALYFCASSVAPLRGTDTQYFGPGTRLTVL.

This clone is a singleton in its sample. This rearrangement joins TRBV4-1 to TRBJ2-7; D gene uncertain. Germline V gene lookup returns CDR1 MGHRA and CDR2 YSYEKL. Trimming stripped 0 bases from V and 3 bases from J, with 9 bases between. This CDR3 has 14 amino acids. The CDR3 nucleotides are TGCGCCAGCAGCCAAGATCCGGGCCTCTACGAGCAGTACTTC. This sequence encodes CASSQDPGLYEQYF.

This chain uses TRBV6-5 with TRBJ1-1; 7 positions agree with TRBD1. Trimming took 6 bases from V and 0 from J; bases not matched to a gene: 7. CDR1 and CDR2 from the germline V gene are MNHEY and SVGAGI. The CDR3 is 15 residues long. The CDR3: CASSTGTAMNTEAFF. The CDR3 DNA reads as TGTGCCAGCAGCACAGGGACAGCCATGAACACTGAAGCTTTCTTT.

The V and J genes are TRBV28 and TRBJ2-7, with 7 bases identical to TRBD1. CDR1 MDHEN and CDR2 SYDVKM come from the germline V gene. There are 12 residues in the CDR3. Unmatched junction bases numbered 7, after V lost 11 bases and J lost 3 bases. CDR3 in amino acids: CAAMRTGYEQYF. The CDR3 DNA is TGTGCCGCCATGAGGACAGGCTACGAGCAGTACTTC.

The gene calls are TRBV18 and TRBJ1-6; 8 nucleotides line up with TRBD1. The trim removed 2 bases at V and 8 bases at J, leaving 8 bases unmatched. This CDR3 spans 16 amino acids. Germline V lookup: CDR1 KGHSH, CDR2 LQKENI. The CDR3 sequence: CASSPTGTGGDSPLHF. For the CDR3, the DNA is TGTGCCAGCTCACCAACCGGGACAGGAGGGGATTCACCCCTCCACTTT.

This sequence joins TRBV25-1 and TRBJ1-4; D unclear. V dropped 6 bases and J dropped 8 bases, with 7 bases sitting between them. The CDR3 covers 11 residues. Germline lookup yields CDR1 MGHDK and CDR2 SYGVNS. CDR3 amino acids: CASRGYEKLFF. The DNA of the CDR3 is TGTGCCAGCAGAGGGTACGAAAAACTGTTTTTT.

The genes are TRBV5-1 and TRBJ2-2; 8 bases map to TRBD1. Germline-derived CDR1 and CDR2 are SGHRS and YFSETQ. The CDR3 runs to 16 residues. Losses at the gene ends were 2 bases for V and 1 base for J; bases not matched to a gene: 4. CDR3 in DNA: TGCGCCAGCAGCTTAACCGGACAGGGGAACACCGGGGAGCTGTTTTTT. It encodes CASSLTGQGNTGELFF.

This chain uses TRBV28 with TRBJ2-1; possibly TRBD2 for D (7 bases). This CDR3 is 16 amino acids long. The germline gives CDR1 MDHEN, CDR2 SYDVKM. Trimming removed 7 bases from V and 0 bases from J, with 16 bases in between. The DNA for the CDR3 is TGTGCCAGCACCCTGGGGGGGGCCCGCTCCTACAATGAGCAGTTCTTC. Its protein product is CASTLGGARSYNEQFF.

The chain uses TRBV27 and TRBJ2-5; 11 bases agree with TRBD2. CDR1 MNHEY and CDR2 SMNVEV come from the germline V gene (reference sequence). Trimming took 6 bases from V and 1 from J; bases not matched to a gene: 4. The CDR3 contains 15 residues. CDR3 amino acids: CASRPTSGVQETQYF. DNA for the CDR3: TGTGCCAGCAGGCCGACTAGCGGGGTCCAAGAGACCCAGTACTTC.